The source of this T cell receptor beta chain is a study of cytomegalovirus exposure and HLA in healthy donors. Broader study findings: It was in a later analysis that TCR association rates were seen to vary by HLA locus, highest for DRB1 and lowest for HLA-C. TCR beta V segments were, for the most part, productive about 90% or about 30% of the time in an earlier analysis. The dataset shows that most TCR sequences were rare, while some public TCRs occurred in many donors. Cytomegalovirus-associated TCR beta chains were listed, numbering some 150.

Note on this clone: Its antigen is not identified.

Germline CDR1 and CDR2: MNHNS and SASEGT. The length of the CDR3 is 12 residues. V lost 6 bases, J lost 5 bases, and 8 bases lay in between. Vbeta (60) and Jbeta (13) primers were used in the PCR. Method: immunoSEQ multiplex PCR; TCRdb's copy keeps in-frame clones and lacks some. Among fewer than 250,000 clones listed, approximately 70% were seen once. Sequenced material: PBMCs. The rearrangement uses TRBV6-1 and TRBJ2-1; D is undetermined. The receptor was isolated from a woman aged 30 to 39 in good health and CMV-seronegative. The CDR3 nucleotides are TGTGCCAGCAGCCCCCGTAACAATGAGCAGTTCTTC. Its protein is CASSPRNNEQFF.